This is a list of T cell receptor beta chains from one sample in a study of blood T cell repertoires in COVID-19. Produced via immunoSEQ multiplex PCR; TCRdb's table is partial and in-frame only. The table has about 74,000 clones, more than 75% seen once. Material for sequencing was peripheral blood. Every receptor here comes from a human donor in a cohort sampled during active COVID-19. CDR3s include the opening cysteine and the closing phenylalanine or tryptophan. A D gene is named only where the DNA matches it firmly. Size is stated for part of the rows, as once, few or many counts, or as a class when the clone is expanded.

NA	TRBJ2-3	TRBV5-4	TRBD2	TGTGCCAGCAGTCCTGCCACTAGCGGGGGGACAGATACGCAGTATTTT	CASSPATSGGTDTQYF
NA	TRBJ1-1	TRBV6-5	NA	TGTGCCAGCAGTTACGGCACAGGAGCGAACACTGAAGCTTTCTTT	CASSYGTGANTEAFF
NA	TRBJ2-5	TRBV7-9	NA	TGTGCCAGCAGCTCGGACAGGGCGGGAGAAGAGACCCAGTACTTC	CASSSDRAGEETQYF
NA	TRBJ2-7	TRBV5-4	TRBD2	TGTGCCAGCAGCTTGGAGCGGGGGGCCTACGAGCAGTACTTC	CASSLERGAYEQYF
NA	TRBJ2-3	TRBV7-2	TRBD2	TGTGCCAGCAGCTTAGTCGGGACTAGCGGCATCCGTAGCACAGATACGCAGTATTTT	CASSLVGTSGIRSTDTQYF
NA	TRBJ2-7	TRBV28	NA	TGTGCCAGCAGTCCTCTAAGGCAGGCCTACGAGCAGTACTTC	CASSPLRQAYEQYF
once	TRBJ1-1	TRBV9	NA	TGTGCCAGCAGCGTAGCCAATGGAGATGAAGCTTTCTTT	CASSVANGDEAFF
NA	TRBJ2-3	TRBV19	NA	TGTGCCAGTCTCGCAGATACGCAGTATTTT	CASLADTQYF
NA	TRBJ2-7	TRBV20-1	NA	TGCAGTGCTGAACTCTCGTTCGAGCAGTACTTC	CSAELSFEQYF
NA	TRBJ1-3	TRBV7-9	NA	TGTGCCAGCAGCTTATCCTCCGGAAACACCATATATTTT	CASSLSSGNTIYF
NA	TRBJ2-7	TRBV6-4	TRBD2	TGTGCCAGCAGTCGCCCGGGACTAGCGGGAGGTCCCCTCTACGAGCAGTACTTC	CASSRPGLAGGPLYEQYF
NA	TRBJ1-2	TRBV24-1	NA	TGTGCCACCAGTGATGGGGGGACCACTTACTATGGCTACACCTTC	CATSDGGTTYYGYTF
NA	TRBJ2-3	TRBV7-9	TRBD2	TGTGCCAGCAGCCCCTCGGGAGGGACAGATACGCAGTATTTT	CASSPSGGTDTQYF
few	TRBJ2-2	TRBV30	NA	TGTGCCGGGCAGGGTATGCCCGGGGAGCTGTTTTTT	CAGQGMPGELFF
NA	TRBJ1-1	TRBV3-1/TRBV3-2	NA	TGTGCCAGCAGCCAAGGTCGACAGGCCCGCACTGAAGCTTTCTTT	CASSQGRQARTEAFF
NA	TRBJ1-3	TRBV5-1	TRBD1	TGCGCCAGCAGACAGGGGGCTGGCTCTGGAAACACCATATATTTT	CASRQGAGSGNTIYF
NA	TRBJ2-7	TRBV6-1	TRBD1	TGTGCCAGCAGTGAAAGTAGGGGACAGGGTTACGAGCAGTACTTC	CASSESRGQGYEQYF
NA	TRBJ2-3	TRBV7-3	TRBD2	TGTGCCAGCAGCTTACCGCTAGCGGGAGCGAAAGATACGCAGTATTTT	CASSLPLAGAKDTQYF
NA	TRBJ1-5	TRBV2	NA	TGTGCCAGCAGCTCTGAGCACAATCAGCCCCAGCATTTT	CASSSEHNQPQHF
few	TRBJ2-3	TRBV7-3	NA	TGTGCCAGCAGCCCGACAGTTAGCACAGATACGCAGTATTTT	CASSPTVSTDTQYF
NA	TRBJ1-1	TRBV4-1	NA	TGCGCCAGCAGCCAAGACAGGGTGGACACTGAAGCTTTCTTT	CASSQDRVDTEAFF
NA	TRBJ1-4	TRBV14	NA	TGTGCCAGCAGCCACGGTGAAAAACTGTTTTTT	CASSHGEKLFF
NA	TRBJ2-3	TRBV24-1	TRBD1	TGTGCCACCAGTGGAACTTTTACAGGGGGATTGGGGAATACGCAGTATTTT	CATSGTFTGGLGNTQYF
NA	TRBJ2-7	TRBV3-1/TRBV3-2	TRBD2	TGTGCCAGCAGCCAAGGGACTAGCGGGAGAGGCCTCTACGAGCAGTACTTC	CASSQGTSGRGLYEQYF
NA	TRBJ2-7	TRBV7-2	TRBD2	TGTGCCAGCAGCCGGACGGGACTAGCGGGAAACGAGCAGTACTTC	CASSRTGLAGNEQYF
NA	TRBJ2-2	TRBV28	NA	TGTGCCAGCAGTTTATCACCACCCAGGACCGGGGAGCTGTTTTTT	CASSLSPPRTGELFF
NA	TRBJ2-5	TRBV19	TRBD2	TGTGCCAGTAGTATAGGGGGACTAGCGGGTAGTGAGACCCAGTACTTC	CASSIGGLAGSETQYF
NA	TRBJ2-4	TRBV30	TRBD1	TGTGCCTGGAGTGCCGGGACAGGACTAAACATTCAGTACTTC	CAWSAGTGLNIQYF
once	TRBJ2-1	TRBV4-2	TRBD2	TGTGCCAGCATGGGACTAGCGGCTAATGAGCAGTTCTTC	CASMGLAANEQFF
NA	TRBJ2-2	TRBV5-1	NA	TGCGCCAGCAGCGGGGGGTTCTCAGAACGGACCGGGGAGCTGTTTTTT	CASSGGFSERTGELFF
NA	TRBJ2-1	TRBV19	NA	TGTGCCAGTAGTATTGAAACTAGCTCCTACAATGAGCAGTTCTTC	CASSIETSSYNEQFF
NA	TRBJ2-1	TRBV9	TRBD2	TGTGCCAGCAGCGTTTCTAGCGGGAGGGCCAGTAATGAGCAGTTCTTC	CASSVSSGRASNEQFF
NA	TRBJ1-2	TRBV9	NA	TGTGCCAGCAGCTCGGACAGTTATGGCTACACCTTC	CASSSDSYGYTF
NA	TRBJ2-3	TRBV28	NA	TGTGCCAGCAGTTTAGGGGGGGCCAGCACAGATACGCAGTATTTT	CASSLGGASTDTQYF
NA	TRBJ1-3	TRBV9	NA	TGTGCCAGCAGCGTAGGCAGCCTAGACTCTGGAAACACCATATATTTT	CASSVGSLDSGNTIYF
NA	TRBJ1-2	TRBV20-1	NA	TGCAGTGCTAGTCCAAGGGGTTCTAACTATGGCTACACCTTC	CSASPRGSNYGYTF
once	TRBJ2-5	TRBV28	NA	TGTGCCAGCAGTTTAAGCCTCGGGGTTCAAGAGACCCAGTACTTC	CASSLSLGVQETQYF
NA	TRBJ2-7	TRBV29-1	TRBD1	TGCAGCGCCGAAAGACAGGGTACCCCCGAGCAGTACTTC	CSAERQGTPEQYF
NA	TRBJ2-3	TRBV3-1/TRBV3-2	NA	TGTGCCAGCAGCCAAGATCAGGCGGGAACGCAGTATTTT	CASSQDQAGTQYF
NA	TRBJ2-4	TRBV5-4	NA	TGTGCCAGCAGCTTAAAGAGGGAGCGAAAAAACATTCAGTACTTC	CASSLKRERKNIQYF
NA	TRBJ2-1	TRBV10-3	NA	TGTGCCATCAGTGTGGGGCTAGAGGTCGAGCAGTTCTTC	CAISVGLEVEQFF
few	TRBJ2-3	TRBV18	TRBD2	TGTGCCAGCTTAGCGGGGGGCACAGATACGCAGTATTTT	CASLAGGTDTQYF
NA	TRBJ2-2	TRBV4-3	NA	TGCGCCAGCAGCCAAAATAGCGCAGCGAACACCGGGGAGCTGTTTTTT	CASSQNSAANTGELFF
NA	TRBJ2-2	TRBV6-4	NA	TGTGCCAGCAGTGACCGGGGTACCGGGGAGCTGTTTTTT	CASSDRGTGELFF
NA	TRBJ2-5	TRBV10-3	NA	TGTGCCATCAGTGAAGGGGAAGGGAAGAGAGAGACCCAGTACTTC	CAISEGEGKRETQYF
NA	TRBJ2-1	TRBV11-3	TRBD2	TGTGCCAGCAGCTTAGCGGGAGGGTGGGATGAGCAGTTCTTC	CASSLAGGWDEQFF
few	TRBJ1-6	TRBV29-1	NA	TGCAGCACCCTAGTTCCCCTCCACTTT	CSTLVPLHF
NA	TRBJ2-1	TRBV30	NA	TGTGCCTGGAGTGGTACAGGGGAGGCGGCTGAGCAGTTCTTC	CAWSGTGEAAEQFF
NA	TRBJ2-3	TRBV6-5	TRBD1	TGTGCCAGCAGTTCTACAGGGGGGAGCACAGATACGCAGTATTTT	CASSSTGGSTDTQYF
NA	TRBJ2-2	TRBV19	NA	TGTGCCAGTAGTATCTCGGAGCGGATATTGAACACCGGGGAGCTGTTTTTT	CASSISERILNTGELFF
NA	TRBJ2-1	TRBV5-4	TRBD2	TGTGCCAGCAGCCCCGGGACTAGCGGGAATGGTGAGCAGTTCTTC	CASSPGTSGNGEQFF
NA	TRBJ2-5	TRBV7-2	NA	TGTGCCAGCAGCTTAGCGCTGGGGGCACAAGAGACCCAGTACTTC	CASSLALGAQETQYF
NA	TRBJ2-7	TRBV24-1	TRBD2	TGTGCCACCAGCCCCGGGCTAGCGGGGGCCTACGAGCAGTACTTC	CATSPGLAGAYEQYF
NA	TRBJ2-1	TRBV7-8	TRBD2	TGTGCCAGCAGCCCCAACAGGACTCCGGGACTAGCGGGAGGGCCCGAGAGGGAGCAGTTCTTC	CASSPNRTPGLAGGPEREQFF
NA	TRBJ2-5	TRBV6-4	NA	TGTGCCAGCAGTGCTGCGGAACAAGAGACCCAGTACTTC	CASSAAEQETQYF